This T cell receptor (beta chain) emerged from a study of T cell responses to AZD1222 COVID-19 vaccine. About the study: Pooling was applied to second doses at about 4 or about 12 weeks. Broader study findings: Baseline seropositives among AZD1222 recipients totaled only five to seven. The donors showed a predominance of white British ancestry and of females, with possible underestimation of clonal diversity. Reportedly, nearly half the spike-specific TCRs target unmutated variant regions.

To note about this clone: Its antigen remains unknown.

Germline V CDR1 and CDR2: SGHRS, YFSETQ. After removal of 7 bases from V and 0 bases from J, the junction contained 11 bases not matched to a gene. CDR3 length: 16 amino acids. The repertoire was sequenced with immunoSEQ multiplex PCR; TCRdb's copy has only in-frame clones and lacks some. The sample shows about 140,000 clones, over 85% of them seen only once. Sequenced here: peripheral blood, sampled on day 0 of AZD1222 vaccination. The source of this sequence is an adult in good health. The rearrangement uses TRBV5-1 and TRBJ2-3; 7 bases agree with TRBD2. The CDR3 loop is CASRIQRGWSTDTQYF. In DNA form, the CDR3 reads TGCGCCAGCCGAATACAGCGGGGCTGGAGCACAGATACGCAGTATTTT.